The T cell receptor beta chain under discussion was sequenced for a study of blood T cell repertoires in COVID-19 (dated by TCRdb to about 2020). About the full investigation: Samples covering the acute and convalescent phases of COVID-19 were provided by collaborators in the United States, Italy and Spain. The samples were drawn from the first 160 participants of the ongoing ImmuneRACE study and from 950 to 1,500 subjects provided by 6 global collaborators. The prospective study material was composed of cDNA or gDNA derived from T cells, B-cell-depleted T cells, or PBMCs. Where available, HLA class I and class II types were taken from metadata supplied by the sample provider and were not determined by assay-based typing. A de-identified subject ID, COVID-19 status, age in years and sex were almost always included in the sample metadata. The repertoires were released in a freely available public database intended as a resource for research on the immune response to SARS-CoV-2. Subjects who had been exposed to COVID-19, were actively infected with it, or had recovered from it provided the deeply sampled blood TCRbeta repertoires that made up the dataset.

Including cysteine and phenylalanine, the CDR3 has 13 amino acids. The entry retains the CDR3 DNA only, 39 bases that are in frame from base 1. The CDR1 and CDR2 encoded by the germline V gene (reference sequence) are DFQATT and SNEGSKA. V is shortened by 3 bases, J by 3 bases, and the region joining them spans 12 bases. Participants in the prospective study were aged about 18 to 89 years, lived in 20 to 25 United States geographic areas, and enrolled through a virtual design. In the prospective study, cohorts were assigned on the basis of participant-reported clinical history obtained from a screening survey and a study questionnaire. ImmuneRACE Cohort 3 recovered participants were defined by two consecutive negative NP/OP PCR tests, healthcare professional clearance, or symptom resolution. Mobile phlebotomists in the prospective study collected whole blood, serum and a nasopharyngeal or oropharyngeal swab from every participant. Additional blood draws and questionnaires over an approximately two-month period could optionally be provided by prospective study participants. Before DNA extraction, blood samples from the prospective study were shipped at room temperature or frozen.

Results and caveats for the whole study, not just this receptor: Clinical and demographic metadata were provided uncurated, with the amount varying by source and participant.

TCRbeta CDR3 regions were amplified from genomic DNA using the immunoSEQ Assay, a bias-controlled multiplex PCR. The authors processed their data as follows. The number of nucleated cells in each sample was estimated by amplification of reference gene primers within the assay. Sequence reads were collapsed and filtered to measure the absolute abundance of every unique TCRbeta CDR3 rearrangement. For each sample, productive Simpson clonality was calculated as the square root of Simpson's diversity index across productive rearrangements. The table comes from immuneACCESS by way of TCRdb, which keeps in-frame sequences with V and J called. Part of the clones is missing from these tables; in studies checked, under half for an unresolved V gene and the rest for unknown reasons. That table gives V, J and clone size, and the DNA gave D and trimming. The sample includes around 310,000 clones, with over 85% observed a single time. The ten largest clones add up to roughly a tenth of the sample.

Remarks on this clone: The antigen this receptor binds is unknown. Base qualities are not recorded, but no much larger clone differs from it by a single base.

The sequence was obtained from a woman aged 30 to 39 who had recovered from COVID-19. Material for sequencing was PBMCs or T cells enriched from blood (not recorded which). Recombination linked TRBV20-1 to TRBJ2-7; TRBD2 might be the D gene, on 5 matching bases. CDR3 protein: CSASRLADYEQYF. Read as DNA, the sequence is TGCAGTGCTAGTCGGCTAGCCGACTACGAGCAGTACTTC.